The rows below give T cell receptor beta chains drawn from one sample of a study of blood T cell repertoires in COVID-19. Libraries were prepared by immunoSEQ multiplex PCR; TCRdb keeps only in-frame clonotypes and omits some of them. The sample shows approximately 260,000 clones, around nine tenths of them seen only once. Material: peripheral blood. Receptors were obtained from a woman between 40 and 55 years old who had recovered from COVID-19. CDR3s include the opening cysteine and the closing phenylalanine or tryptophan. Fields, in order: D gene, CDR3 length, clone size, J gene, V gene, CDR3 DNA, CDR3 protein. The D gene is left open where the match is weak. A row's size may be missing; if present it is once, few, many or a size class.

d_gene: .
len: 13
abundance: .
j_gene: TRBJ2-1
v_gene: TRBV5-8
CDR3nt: TGTGCCAGCAGCCCCAGGGGAGACAATGAGCAGTTCTTC
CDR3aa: CASSPRGDNEQFF

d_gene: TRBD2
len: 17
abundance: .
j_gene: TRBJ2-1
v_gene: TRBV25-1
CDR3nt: TGTGCCAGCAGTGACCCCGGACTAGCGGGAGTGCGGAATGAGCAGTTCTTC
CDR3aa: CASSDPGLAGVRNEQFF

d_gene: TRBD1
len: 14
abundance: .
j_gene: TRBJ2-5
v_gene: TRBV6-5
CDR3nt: TGTGCCAGCGACATGGACAGGGGGCGAGAGACCCAGTACTTC
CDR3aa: CASDMDRGRETQYF

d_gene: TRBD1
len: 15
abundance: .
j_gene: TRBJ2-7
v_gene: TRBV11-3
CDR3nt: TGTGCCAGCAGCCAGAAACGGGACAGCCGCTACGAGCAGTACTTC
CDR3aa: CASSQKRDSRYEQYF

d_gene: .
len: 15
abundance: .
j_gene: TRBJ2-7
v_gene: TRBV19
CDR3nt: TGTGCCAGTAGTATAATGCAATCAGATTCCTACGAGCAGTACTTC
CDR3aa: CASSIMQSDSYEQYF

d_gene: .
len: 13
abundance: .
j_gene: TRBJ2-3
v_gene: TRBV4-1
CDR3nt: TGCGCCAGCAGCGGACCGGGGTCCAATACGCAGTATTTT
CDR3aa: CASSGPGSNTQYF

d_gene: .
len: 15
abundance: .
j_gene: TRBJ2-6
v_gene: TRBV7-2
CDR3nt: TGTGCCAGCACCCTAGGGGGTCCTGGGGCCAACGTCCTGACTTTC
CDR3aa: CASTLGGPGANVLTF

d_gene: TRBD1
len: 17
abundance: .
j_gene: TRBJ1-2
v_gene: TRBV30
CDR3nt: TGTGCCTGGAGTGCACCGGGACAGGGCTCTCCTGGGGGGGGCTACACCTTC
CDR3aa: CAWSAPGQGSPGGGYTF

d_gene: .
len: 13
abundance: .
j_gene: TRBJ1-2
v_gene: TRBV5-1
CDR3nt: TGCGCCAGCAGCTTGAGAGGGGGACCTTTGTACACCTTC
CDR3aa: CASSLRGGPLYTF

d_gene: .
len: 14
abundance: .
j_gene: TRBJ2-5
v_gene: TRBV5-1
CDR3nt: TGCGCCAGCAGCTTGGTGGGCAGGGAAGAGACCCAGTACTTC
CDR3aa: CASSLVGREETQYF

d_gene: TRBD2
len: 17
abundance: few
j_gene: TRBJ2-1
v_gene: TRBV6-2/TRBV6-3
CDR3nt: TGTGCCAGCAGTTACTCGAGTCCTAGCGGGGTGTACAATGAGCAGTTCTTC
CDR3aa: CASSYSSPSGVYNEQFF

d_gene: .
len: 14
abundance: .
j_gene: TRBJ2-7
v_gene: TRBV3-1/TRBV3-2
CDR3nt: TGTGCCAGCCGGAGGACTGGGGGCAACTACGAGCAGTACTTC
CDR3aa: CASRRTGGNYEQYF

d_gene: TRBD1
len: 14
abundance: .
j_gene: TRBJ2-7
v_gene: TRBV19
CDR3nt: TGTGCCAGTAGGGACAGGGGGACCCCGGGCGAGCAGTACTTC
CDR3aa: CASRDRGTPGEQYF

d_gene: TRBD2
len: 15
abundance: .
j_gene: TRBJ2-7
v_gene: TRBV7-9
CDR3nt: TGTGCCAGCAGCTTAAGGCGGGGGGGCCAGGGAGAGCAGTACTTC
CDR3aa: CASSLRRGGQGEQYF

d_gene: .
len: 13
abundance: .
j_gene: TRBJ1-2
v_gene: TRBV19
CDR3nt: TGTGCCAGTAGTCCACGGACAGAGACTGGCTACACCTTC
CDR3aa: CASSPRTETGYTF

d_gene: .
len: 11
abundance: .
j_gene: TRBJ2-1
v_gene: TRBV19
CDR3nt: TGTGCCAGTAGTCGCTACAATGAGCAGTTCTTC
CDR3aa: CASSRYNEQFF

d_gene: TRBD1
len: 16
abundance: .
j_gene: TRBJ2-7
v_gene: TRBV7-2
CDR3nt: TGTGCCAGCAGCCGGCAGGGACAGGGACCGGGATACGAGCAGTACTTC
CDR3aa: CASSRQGQGPGYEQYF

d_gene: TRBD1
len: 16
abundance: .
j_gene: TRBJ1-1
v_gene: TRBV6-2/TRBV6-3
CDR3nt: TGTGCCAGCAGTTACTCTACGAGGGGGCCGAGGACTGAAGCTTTCTTT
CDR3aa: CASSYSTRGPRTEAFF

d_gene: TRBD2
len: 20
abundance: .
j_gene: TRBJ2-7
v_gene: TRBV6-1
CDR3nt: TGTGCCAGCAGTGAAGTAGGGACTAGCGGGAGTGGGGGCTTGAAGAGGGAGCAGTACTTC
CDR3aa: CASSEVGTSGSGGLKREQYF

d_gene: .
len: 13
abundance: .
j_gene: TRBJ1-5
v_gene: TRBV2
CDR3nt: TGTGCCAGCAGTGGCCAGGTCAATCAGCCCCAGCATTTT
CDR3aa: CASSGQVNQPQHF

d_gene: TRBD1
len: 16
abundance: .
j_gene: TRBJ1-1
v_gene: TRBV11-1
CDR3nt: TGTGCCAGCAGTCCACAGGGGGTCTTAAAGAACACTGAAGCTTTCTTT
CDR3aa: CASSPQGVLKNTEAFF

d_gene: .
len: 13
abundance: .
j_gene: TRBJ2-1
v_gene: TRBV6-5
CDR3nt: TGTGCCAGCAGTTCTCAAGTTGCGTATGAGCAGTTCTTC
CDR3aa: CASSSQVAYEQFF

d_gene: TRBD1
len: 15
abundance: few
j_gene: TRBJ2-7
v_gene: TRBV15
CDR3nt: TGTGCCACCAGCAGAGGGACAGGGGGTTTCTACGAGCAGTACTTC
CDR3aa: CATSRGTGGFYEQYF

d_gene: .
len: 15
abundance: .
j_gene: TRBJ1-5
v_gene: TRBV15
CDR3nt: TGTGCCACCAGCAGAGATCTCCAGTATTCTCAGCCCCAGCATTTT
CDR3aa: CATSRDLQYSQPQHF

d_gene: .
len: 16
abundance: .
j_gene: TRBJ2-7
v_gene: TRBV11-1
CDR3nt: TGTGCCAGCAGCGGAAGCCAGACAACGGTCGGCTACGAGCAGTACTTC
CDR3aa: CASSGSQTTVGYEQYF

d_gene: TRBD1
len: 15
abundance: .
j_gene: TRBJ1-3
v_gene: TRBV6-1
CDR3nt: TGTGCCAGCAGTGACGACAGGGCCCCGGGAAACACCATATATTTT
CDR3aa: CASSDDRAPGNTIYF